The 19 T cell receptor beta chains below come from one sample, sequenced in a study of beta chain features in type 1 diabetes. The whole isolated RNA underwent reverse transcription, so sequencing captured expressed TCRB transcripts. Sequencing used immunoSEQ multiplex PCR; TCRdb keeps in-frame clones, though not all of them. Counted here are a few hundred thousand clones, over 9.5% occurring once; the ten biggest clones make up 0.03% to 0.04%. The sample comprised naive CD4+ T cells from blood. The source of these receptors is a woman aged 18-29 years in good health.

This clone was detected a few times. Here the CDR3 reads CASSPGFDQPQHF. The CDR3 DNA reads as TGTGCCAGCAGCCCCGGGTTTGATCAGCCCCAGCATTTT. The chain carries TRBV7-3 and TRBJ1-5; D ambiguous. This CDR3 has 13 residues. Germline lookup yields CDR1 SGHTA and CDR2 FQGTGA. V was shortened by 5 bases and J by 5 bases, with 10 bases between the two germline ends.

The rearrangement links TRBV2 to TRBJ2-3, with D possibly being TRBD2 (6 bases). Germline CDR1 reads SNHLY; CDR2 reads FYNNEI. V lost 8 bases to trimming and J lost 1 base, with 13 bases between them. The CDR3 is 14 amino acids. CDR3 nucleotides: TGTGCCAGCTTAGGCGGGACTCGCACAGATACGCAGTATTTT. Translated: CASLGGTRTDTQYF.

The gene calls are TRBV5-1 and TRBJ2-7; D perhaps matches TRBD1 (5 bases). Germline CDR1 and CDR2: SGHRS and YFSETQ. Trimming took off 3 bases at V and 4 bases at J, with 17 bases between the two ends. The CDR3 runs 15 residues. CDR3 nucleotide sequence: TGCGCCAGCAGCTCCTCTCCGGTCCAGGGTTACGAGCAGTACTTC. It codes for CASSSSPVQGYEQYF.

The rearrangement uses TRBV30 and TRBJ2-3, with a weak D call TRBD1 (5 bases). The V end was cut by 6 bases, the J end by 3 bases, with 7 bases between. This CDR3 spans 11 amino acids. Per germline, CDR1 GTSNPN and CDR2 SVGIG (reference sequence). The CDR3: CACPGTDTQYF. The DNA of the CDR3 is TGTGCCTGCCCAGGGACAGATACGCAGTATTTT.

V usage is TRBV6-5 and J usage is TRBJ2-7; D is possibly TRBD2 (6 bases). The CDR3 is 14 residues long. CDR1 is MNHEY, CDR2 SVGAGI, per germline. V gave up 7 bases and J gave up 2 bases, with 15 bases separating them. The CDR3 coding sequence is TGTGCCAGCACCCCCCGGGGGACCGCCTACGAGCAGTACTTC. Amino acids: CASTPRGTAYEQYF.

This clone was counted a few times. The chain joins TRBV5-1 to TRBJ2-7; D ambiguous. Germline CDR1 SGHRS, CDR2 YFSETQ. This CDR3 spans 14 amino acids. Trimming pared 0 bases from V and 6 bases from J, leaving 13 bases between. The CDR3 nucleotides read TGCGCCAGCAGCTTGGTTCAAGGTCCGGGCGAGCAGTACTTC. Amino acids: CASSLVQGPGEQYF.

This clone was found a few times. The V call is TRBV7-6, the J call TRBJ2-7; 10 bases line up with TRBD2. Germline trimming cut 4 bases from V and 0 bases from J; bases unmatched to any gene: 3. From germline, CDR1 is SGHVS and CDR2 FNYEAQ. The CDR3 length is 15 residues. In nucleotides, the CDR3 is TGTGCCAGCAGCTACACTAGCGGGAACTCCTACGAGCAGTACTTC. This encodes CASSYTSGNSYEQYF.

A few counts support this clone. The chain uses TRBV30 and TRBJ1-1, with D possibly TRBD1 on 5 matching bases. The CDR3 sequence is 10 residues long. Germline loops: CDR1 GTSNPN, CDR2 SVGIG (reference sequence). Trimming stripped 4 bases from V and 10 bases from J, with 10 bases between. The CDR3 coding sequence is TGTGCCTGGATTCAGGGCAGAGCTTTCTTT. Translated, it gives CAWIQGRAFF.

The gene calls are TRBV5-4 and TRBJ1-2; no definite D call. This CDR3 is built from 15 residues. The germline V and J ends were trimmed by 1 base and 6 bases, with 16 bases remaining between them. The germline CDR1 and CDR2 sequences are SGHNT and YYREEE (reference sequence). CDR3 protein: CASSLSVFPSDGYTF. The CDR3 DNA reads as TGTGCCAGCAGCTTGTCGGTTTTCCCATCGGATGGCTACACCTTC.

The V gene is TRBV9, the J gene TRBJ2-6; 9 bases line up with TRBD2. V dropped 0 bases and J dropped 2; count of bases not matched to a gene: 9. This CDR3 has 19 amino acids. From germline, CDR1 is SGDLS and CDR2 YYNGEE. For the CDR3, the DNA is TGTGCCAGCAGCGTAGGAGTTTATGCGGGGGGGACTGGGGCCAACGTCCTGACTTTC. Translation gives CASSVGVYAGGTGANVLTF.

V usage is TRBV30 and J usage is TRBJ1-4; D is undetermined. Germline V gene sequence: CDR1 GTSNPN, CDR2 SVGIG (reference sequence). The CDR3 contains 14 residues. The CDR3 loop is CAYTRRVANEKLFF. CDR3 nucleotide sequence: TGTGCTTATACCCGGAGGGTAGCTAATGAAAAACTGTTTTTT.

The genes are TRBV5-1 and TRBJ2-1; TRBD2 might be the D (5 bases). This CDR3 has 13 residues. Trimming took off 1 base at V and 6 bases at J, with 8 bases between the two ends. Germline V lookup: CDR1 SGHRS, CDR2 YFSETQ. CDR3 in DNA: TGCGCCAGCAGCTTGACTAGTTTCAATGAGCAGTTCTTC. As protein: CASSLTSFNEQFF.

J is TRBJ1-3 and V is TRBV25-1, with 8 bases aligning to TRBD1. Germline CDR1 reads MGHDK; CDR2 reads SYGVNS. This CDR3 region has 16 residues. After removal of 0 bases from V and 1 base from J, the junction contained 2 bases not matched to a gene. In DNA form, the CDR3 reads TGTGCCAGCAGTGAATATAGGACAGGGTCTGGAAACACCATATATTTT. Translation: CASSEYRTGSGNTIYF.

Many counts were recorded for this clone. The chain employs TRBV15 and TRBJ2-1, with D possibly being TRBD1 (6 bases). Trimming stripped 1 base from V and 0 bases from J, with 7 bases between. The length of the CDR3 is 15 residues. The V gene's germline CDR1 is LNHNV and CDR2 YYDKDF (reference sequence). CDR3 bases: TGTGCCACCAGCAGAGCGGACAGCTCCTACAATGAGCAGTTCTTC. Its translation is CATSRADSSYNEQFF.

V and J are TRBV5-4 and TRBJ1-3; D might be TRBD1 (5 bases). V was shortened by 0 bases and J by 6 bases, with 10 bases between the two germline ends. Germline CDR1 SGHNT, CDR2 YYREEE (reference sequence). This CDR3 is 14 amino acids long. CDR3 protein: CASSLGSGENTIYF. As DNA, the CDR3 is TGTGCCAGCAGCTTGGGATCGGGGGAAAACACCATATATTTT.

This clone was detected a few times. For the CDR3, the DNA is TGCAGCGTTGTGCAGTCGACAGGGCGGTATGGCTACACCTTC. Translated: CSVVQSTGRYGYTF. The chain links TRBV29-1 to TRBJ1-2, with 7 bases matching TRBD1. Trimming took 4 bases from V and 5 from J; bases not matched to a gene: 10. The CDR3 contains 14 residues. CDR1 SQVTM and CDR2 ANQGSEA come from the germline V gene. Combining the CDR3 with reference TRBV29-1 and TRBJ1-2 gives the whole variable domain SAVISQKPSRDICQRGTSLTIQCQVDSQVTMMFWYRQQPGQSLTLIATANQGSEATYESGFVIDKFPISRPNLTFSTLTVSNMSPEDSSIYLCSVVQSTGRYGYTFGSGTRLTVV.

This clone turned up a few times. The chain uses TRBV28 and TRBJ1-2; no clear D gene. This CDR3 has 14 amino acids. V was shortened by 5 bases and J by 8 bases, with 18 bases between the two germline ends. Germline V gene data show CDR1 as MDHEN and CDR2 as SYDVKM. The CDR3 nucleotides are TGTGCCAGCAGTCTCCAGGTCAACCTTGGGGGCTACACCTTC. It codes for CASSLQVNLGGYTF.

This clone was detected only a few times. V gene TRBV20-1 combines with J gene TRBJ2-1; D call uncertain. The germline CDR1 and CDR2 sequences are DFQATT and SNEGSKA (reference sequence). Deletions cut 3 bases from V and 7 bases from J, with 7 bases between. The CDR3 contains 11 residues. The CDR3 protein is CSASGLNEQFF. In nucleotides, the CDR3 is TGCAGTGCTAGCGGGTTGAATGAGCAGTTCTTC.

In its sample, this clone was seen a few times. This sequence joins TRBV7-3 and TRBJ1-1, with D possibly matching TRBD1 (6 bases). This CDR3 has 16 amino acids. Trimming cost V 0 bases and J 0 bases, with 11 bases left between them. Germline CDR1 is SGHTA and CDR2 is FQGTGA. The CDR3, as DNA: TGTGCCAGCAGCTTAACCCCGGACAGCCTGAACACTGAAGCTTTCTTT. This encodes CASSLTPDSLNTEAFF.